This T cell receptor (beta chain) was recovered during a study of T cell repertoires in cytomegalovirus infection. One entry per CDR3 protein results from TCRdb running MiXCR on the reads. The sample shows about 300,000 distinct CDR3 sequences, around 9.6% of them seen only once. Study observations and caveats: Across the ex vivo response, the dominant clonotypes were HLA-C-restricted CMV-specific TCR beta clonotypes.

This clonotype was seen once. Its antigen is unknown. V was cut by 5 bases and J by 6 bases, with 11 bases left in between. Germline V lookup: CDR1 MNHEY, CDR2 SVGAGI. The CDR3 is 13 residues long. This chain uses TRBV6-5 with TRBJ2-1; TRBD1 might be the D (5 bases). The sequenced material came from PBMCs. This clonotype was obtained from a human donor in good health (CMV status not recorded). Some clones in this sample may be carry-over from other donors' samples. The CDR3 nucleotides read TGTGCCAGCAGTCCAGACAGAACCAATGAGCAGTTCTTC. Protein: CASSPDRTNEQFF.